This TCR beta chain appears in the sequencing data of a study of T cells expressing NK-cell markers. Study overall: In sorted CD3+CD56+NKG2C+, CD3+CD56+NKG2C- and CD3+CD56-NKG2C+ T cells, TCR beta repertoires were obtained.

From its re-call of the 5' RACE reads, TCRdb lists each CDR3 protein once, without DNA. The table for this sample gives 150,000 or so distinct CDR3 sequences. Germline loops: CDR1 GTSNPN, CDR2 SVGIG (reference sequence). The CDR3 extends over 15 amino acids. The TCR originated in a woman aged 50 to 60 in good health. The J gene is TRBJ2-1, the V gene TRBV30; TCRdb designates TRBD2, a call that cannot be tested without DNA. Material: blood T cells: a sorted CD56 or NKG2C T cell subset, CD4+ or CD8+ T cells, or bulk PBMC T cells (not recorded which). The CDR3 here is CAYDLEAGVRNEQFF.